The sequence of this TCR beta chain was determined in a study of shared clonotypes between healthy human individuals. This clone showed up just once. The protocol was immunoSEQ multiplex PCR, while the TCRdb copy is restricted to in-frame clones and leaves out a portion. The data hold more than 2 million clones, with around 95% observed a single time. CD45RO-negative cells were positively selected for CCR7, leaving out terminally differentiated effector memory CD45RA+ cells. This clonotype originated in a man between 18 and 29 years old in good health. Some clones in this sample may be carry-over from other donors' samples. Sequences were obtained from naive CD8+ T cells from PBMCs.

CDR3 sequence: CASSAARLDSSYNEQFF. CDR3 DNA sequence: TGTGCCAGCAGCGCCGCCCGCTTGGACAGTTCCTACAATGAGCAGTTCTTC. V usage is TRBV9 and J usage is TRBJ2-1; tentative D call: TRBD1 (6 bases). Trimming stripped 3 bases from V and 1 base from J, with 17 bases between. The V gene's germline CDR1 is SGDLS and CDR2 YYNGEE. The CDR3 runs 17 residues.